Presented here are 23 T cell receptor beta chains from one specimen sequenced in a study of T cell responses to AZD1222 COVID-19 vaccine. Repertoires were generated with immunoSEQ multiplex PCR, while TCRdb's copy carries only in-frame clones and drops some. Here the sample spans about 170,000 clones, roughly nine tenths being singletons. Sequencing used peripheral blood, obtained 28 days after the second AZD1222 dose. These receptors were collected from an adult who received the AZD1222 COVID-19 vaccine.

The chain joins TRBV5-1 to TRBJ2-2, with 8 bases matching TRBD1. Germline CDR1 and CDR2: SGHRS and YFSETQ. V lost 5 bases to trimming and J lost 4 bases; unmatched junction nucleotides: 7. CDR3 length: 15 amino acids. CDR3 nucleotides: TGCGCCAGCAGGCACGGACAGGGCGGCACCGGGGAGCTGTTTTTT. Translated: CASRHGQGGTGELFF.

The CDR3 region has the DNA TGTGCCTGGATCAGATCCAACTATGGCTACACCTTC. Encoded protein: CAWIRSNYGYTF. The chain is built from TRBV30 and TRBJ1-2; D is ambiguous. Germline loops: CDR1 GTSNPN, CDR2 SVGIG (reference sequence). V dropped 4 bases and J dropped 2 bases, with 8 bases sitting between them. The length of the CDR3 is 12 residues.

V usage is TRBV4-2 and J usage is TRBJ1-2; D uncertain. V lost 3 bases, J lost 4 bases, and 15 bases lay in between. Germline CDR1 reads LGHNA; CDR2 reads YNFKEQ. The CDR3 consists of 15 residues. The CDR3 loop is CASSQPSGDSYGYTF. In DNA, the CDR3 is TGTGCCAGCAGCCAGCCCAGCGGGGATTCCTATGGCTACACCTTC.

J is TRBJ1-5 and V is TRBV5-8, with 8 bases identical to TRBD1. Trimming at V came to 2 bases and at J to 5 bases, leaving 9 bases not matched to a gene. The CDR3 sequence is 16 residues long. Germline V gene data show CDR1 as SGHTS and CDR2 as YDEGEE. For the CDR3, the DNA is TGTGCCAGCAGCTTTTCTTACGGGACAGGATATCAGCCCCAGCATTTT. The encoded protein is CASSFSYGTGYQPQHF.

CDR3 nucleotide sequence: TGTGCCAGCAGTGGGATAGGCACTGAAGCTTTCTTT. Protein product: CASSGIGTEAFF. The chain combines TRBV7-9 with TRBJ1-1; D uncertain. Trimming took 6 bases from V and 4 from J, leaving 9 bases between them. Germline V lookup: CDR1 SEHNR, CDR2 FQNEAQ (reference sequence). CDR3 length: 12 residues. Using reference TRBV7-9 and TRBJ1-1 for the parts outside the CDR3, the full variable domain is DTGVSQNPRHKITKRGQNVTFRCDPISEHNRLYWYRQTLGQGPEFLTYFQNEAQLEKSRLLSDRFSAERPKGSFSTLEIQRTEQGDSAMYLCASSGIGTEAFFGQGTRLTVV.

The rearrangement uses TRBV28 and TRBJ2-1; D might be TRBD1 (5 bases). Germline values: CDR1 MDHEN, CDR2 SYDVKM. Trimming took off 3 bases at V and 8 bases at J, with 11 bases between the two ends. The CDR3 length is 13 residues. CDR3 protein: CASSLQGSYEQFF. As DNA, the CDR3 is TGTGCCAGCAGTTTGCAGGGCTCGTATGAGCAGTTCTTC.

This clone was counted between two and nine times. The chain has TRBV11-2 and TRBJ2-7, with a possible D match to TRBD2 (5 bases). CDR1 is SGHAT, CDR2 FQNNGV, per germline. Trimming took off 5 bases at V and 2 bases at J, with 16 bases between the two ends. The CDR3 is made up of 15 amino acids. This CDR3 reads CASSETFGDPYEQYF. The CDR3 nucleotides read TGTGCCAGCAGCGAAACTTTCGGGGATCCCTACGAGCAGTACTTC.

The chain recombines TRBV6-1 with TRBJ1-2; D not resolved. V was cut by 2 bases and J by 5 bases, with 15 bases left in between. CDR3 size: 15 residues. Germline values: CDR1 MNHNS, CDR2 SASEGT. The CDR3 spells CASSESRGVIYGYTF. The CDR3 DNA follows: TGTGCCAGCAGTGAAAGCCGTGGGGTAATATATGGCTACACCTTC.

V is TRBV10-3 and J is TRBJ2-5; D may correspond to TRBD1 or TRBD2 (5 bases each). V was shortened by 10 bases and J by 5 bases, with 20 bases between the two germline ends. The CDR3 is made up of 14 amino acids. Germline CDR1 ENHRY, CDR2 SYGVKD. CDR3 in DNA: TGTGCCACGTCCTGGGGAGAGGGGATGGAGACCCAGTACTTC. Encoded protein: CATSWGEGMETQYF.

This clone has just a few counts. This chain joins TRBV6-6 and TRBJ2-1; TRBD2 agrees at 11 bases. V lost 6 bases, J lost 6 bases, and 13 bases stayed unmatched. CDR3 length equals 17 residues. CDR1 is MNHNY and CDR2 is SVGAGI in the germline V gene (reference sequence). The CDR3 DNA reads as TGTGCCAGCAGCCGATCCCCCCTAGCGGGGGGCCCCAATGAGCAGTTCTTC. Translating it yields CASSRSPLAGGPNEQFF.

The CDR3 loop is CASSLVPGGIANTEAFF. CDR3 nucleotides: TGTGCCAGCAGCTTAGTCCCCGGGGGCATTGCGAACACTGAAGCTTTCTTT. The chain has TRBV7-6 and TRBJ1-1; D might be TRBD1 (6 bases). Germline lookup yields CDR1 SGHVS and CDR2 FNYEAQ. The CDR3 sequence is 17 residues long. Between the trimmed V and J ends, which lost 1 base and 1 base, there was a span of 16 bases.

The CDR3 coding sequence is TGTGCCAGCAGCGCAAACAATGAGCAGTTCTTC. This gives the protein CASSANNEQFF. The V and J genes are TRBV7-6 and TRBJ2-1; D uncertain. The CDR3 loop spans 11 amino acids. Germline assignment: CDR1 SGHVS and CDR2 FNYEAQ. Trimming removed 5 bases from V and 5 bases from J, with 4 bases in between.

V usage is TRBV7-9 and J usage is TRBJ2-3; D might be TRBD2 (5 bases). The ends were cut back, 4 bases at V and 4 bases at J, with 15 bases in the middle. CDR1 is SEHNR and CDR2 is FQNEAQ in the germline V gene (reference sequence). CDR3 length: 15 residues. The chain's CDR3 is CASSSDYTWADTQYF. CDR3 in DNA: TGTGCCAGCAGCTCCGACTATACATGGGCAGATACGCAGTATTTT.

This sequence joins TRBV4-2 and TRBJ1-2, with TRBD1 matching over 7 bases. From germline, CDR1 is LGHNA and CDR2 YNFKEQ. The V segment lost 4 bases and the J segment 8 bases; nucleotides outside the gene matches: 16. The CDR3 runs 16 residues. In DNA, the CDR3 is TGTGCCAGCAGCCCTCGTGGGACAGACCTTGAGGAGGGCTACACCTTC. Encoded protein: CASSPRGTDLEEGYTF.

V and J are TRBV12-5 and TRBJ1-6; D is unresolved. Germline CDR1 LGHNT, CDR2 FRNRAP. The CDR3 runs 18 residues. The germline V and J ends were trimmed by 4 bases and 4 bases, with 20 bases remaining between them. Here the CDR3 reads CASGSPLKVSTYNSPLHF. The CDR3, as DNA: TGTGCTAGTGGTTCCCCCTTGAAAGTCTCGACTTATAATTCACCCCTCCACTTT.

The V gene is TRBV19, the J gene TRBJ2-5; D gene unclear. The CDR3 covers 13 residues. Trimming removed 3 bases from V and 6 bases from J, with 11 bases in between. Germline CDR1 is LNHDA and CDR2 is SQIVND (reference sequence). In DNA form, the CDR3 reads TGTGCCAGTAGTATGACCCCAACCCAGACCCAGTACTTC. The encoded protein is CASSMTPTQTQYF. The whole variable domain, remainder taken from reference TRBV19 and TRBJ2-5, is DGGITQSPKYLFRKEGQNVTLSCEQNLNHDAMYWYRQDPGQGLRLIYYSQIVNDFQKGDIAEGYSVSREKKESFPLTVTSAQKNPTAFYLCASSMTPTQTQYFGPGTRLLVL.

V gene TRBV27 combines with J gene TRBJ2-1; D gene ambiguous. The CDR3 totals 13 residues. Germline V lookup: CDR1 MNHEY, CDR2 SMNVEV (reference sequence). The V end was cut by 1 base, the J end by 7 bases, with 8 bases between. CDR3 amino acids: CASSLWLRNEQFF. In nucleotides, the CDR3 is TGTGCCAGCAGTTTATGGCTACGTAATGAGCAGTTCTTC.

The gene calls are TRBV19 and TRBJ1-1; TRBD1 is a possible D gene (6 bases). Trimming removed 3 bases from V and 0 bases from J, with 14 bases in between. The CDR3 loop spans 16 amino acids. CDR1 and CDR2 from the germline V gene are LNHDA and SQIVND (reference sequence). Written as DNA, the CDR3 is TGTGCCAGTAGTATTTGGGACACGCGAATGAACACTGAAGCTTTCTTT. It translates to CASSIWDTRMNTEAFF.

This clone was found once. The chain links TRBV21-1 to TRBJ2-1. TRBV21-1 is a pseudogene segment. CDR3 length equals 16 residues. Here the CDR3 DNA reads TGTGCCAGCAGCAAAGTCGAAACCGACTCCTACAATGAGCAGTTCTTC. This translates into CASSKVETDSYNEQFF.

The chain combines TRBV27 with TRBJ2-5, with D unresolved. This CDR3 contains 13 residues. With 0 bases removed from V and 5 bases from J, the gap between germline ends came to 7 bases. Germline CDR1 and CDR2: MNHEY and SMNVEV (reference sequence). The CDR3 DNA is TGTGCCAGCAGTTTATCGTTCCAGGAGACCCAGTACTTC. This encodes CASSLSFQETQYF.

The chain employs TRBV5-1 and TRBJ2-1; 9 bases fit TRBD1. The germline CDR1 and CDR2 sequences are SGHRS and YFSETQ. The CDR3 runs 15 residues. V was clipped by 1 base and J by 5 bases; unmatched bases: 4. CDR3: CASSLLGQGNNEQFF. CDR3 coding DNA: TGCGCCAGCAGCTTGTTGGGACAGGGTAACAATGAGCAGTTCTTC.

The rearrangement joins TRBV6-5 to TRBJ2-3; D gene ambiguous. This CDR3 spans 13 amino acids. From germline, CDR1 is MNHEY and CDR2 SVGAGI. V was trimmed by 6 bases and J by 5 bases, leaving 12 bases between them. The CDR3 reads CASSARIGDTQYF. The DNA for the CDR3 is TGTGCCAGCAGCGCCCGGATTGGAGATACGCAGTATTTT.

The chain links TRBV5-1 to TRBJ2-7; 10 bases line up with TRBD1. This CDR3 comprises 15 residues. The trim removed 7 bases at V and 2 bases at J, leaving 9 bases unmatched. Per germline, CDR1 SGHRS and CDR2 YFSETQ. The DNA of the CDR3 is TGCGCCAGCGGCGGGACAGGGGACATACCCTACGAGCAGTACTTC. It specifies CASGGTGDIPYEQYF. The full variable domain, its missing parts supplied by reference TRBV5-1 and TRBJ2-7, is KAGVTQTPRYLIKTRGQQVTLSCSPISGHRSVSWYQQTPGQGLQFLFEYFSETQRNKGNFPGRFSGRQFSNSRSEMNVSTLELGDSALYLCASGGTGDIPYEQYFGPGTRLTVT.